This record looks at one TCR beta chain sequence and its context. Its antigen remains unknown. The sample comes from a study of Ad26.COV2.S vaccination and SARS-CoV-2 variants. Whole-study findings and limits: Reported post-vaccination CD8+ and CD4+ T cell responses to spike showed substantial breadth.

Treatment described: 15 to 20 received Ad26.COV2.S at low or high dose, single or two shots; 5 received placebo; per-sample allocation not given. Day 63 following the first vaccine or placebo injection was when the samples were taken. This adult donor, from Boston, was 18-55 years old. The repertoire was sequenced with immunoSEQ multiplex PCR; TCRdb's copy has only in-frame clones and lacks some. The sample lists hundreds of thousands of clones, 80% to 95% occurring once. J lost 7 bases, V lost 5 bases, and 12 bases had no gene match. CDR3 length: 15 amino acids. The germline V gene has CDR1 MNHEY and CDR2 SVGAGI.

The sequences come from peripheral blood, collected in a trial of Ad26.COV2.S vaccine versus placebo. The gene calls are TRBV6-5 and TRBJ2-7; 9 bases are shared with TRBD2. This clonotype was sampled from a person between 18 and 60 years old who received the Ad26.COV2.S COVID-19 vaccine or a placebo. The CDR3: CASSPGSSGKGEQYF. CDR3 DNA sequence: TGTGCCAGCAGTCCCGGTTCTAGCGGGAAGGGGGAGCAGTACTTC.